Sequencing of this T cell receptor beta chain was carried out in a study of blood T cell repertoires in COVID-19. The overall study: Samples taken during acute and convalescent COVID-19 were collected in the United States, Italy and Spain. T cells, B-cell-depleted T cells, or PBMCs provided the cDNA or gDNA that served as material.

Original processing notes: The assay estimated nucleated cells by amplifying reference gene primers. Sequenced by immunoSEQ multiplex PCR; TCRdb stores in-frame clones only, minus some. The DNA gave D and trimming, while V, J and clone size come from that table. The sample records some 60,000 clones, over 75% being singletons. This CDR3 has 12 amino acids. Trimming pared 7 bases from V and 0 bases from J, leaving 5 bases between. Germline V lookup: CDR1 SGHTA, CDR2 FQGTGA. V is TRBV7-3 and J is TRBJ2-3; the D is unclear. The source is a man in his fifties or sixties with acute or convalescent COVID-19. The sample was peripheral blood. Written as DNA, the CDR3 is TGTGCCAGCACGTCGAGCACAGATACGCAGTATTTT. Its translation: CASTSSTDTQYF.